This T cell receptor beta chain was sequenced for a study of monozygotic twins with inflammatory bowel disease. The study, taken as a whole, reports: Researchers were unable to tell different T cell subtypes apart.

TCRdb reprocessed the 5' RACE reads, with one entry per CDR3 protein and no DNA. This sample carries around 140,000 distinct CDR3 sequences, with approximately 2.5% going to the ten biggest clones. Comment on this clonotype: Its antigen is as yet unknown.

The germline gives CDR1 LNHDA, CDR2 SQIVND (reference sequence). The CDR3 runs to 11 residues. The receptor comes from a human donor with ulcerative colitis or Crohn's disease, or a healthy co-twin of an affected twin (not recorded which). Sequencing was done on a sample of blood. The gene calls are TRBV19 and TRBJ2-5. The CDR3 reads CASSIAETQYF.